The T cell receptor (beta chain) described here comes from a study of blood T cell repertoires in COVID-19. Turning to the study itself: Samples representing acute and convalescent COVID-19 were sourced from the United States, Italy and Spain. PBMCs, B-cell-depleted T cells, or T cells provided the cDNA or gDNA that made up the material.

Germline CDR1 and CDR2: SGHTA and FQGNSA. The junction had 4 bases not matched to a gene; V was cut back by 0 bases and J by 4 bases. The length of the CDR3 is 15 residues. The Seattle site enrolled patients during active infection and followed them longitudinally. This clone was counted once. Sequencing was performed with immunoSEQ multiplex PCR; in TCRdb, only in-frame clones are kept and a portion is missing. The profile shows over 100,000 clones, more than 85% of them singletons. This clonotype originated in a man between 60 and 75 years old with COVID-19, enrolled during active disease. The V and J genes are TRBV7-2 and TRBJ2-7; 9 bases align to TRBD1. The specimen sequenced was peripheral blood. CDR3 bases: TGTGCCAGCAGCTTAGCGGGACAGGGTTTTTACGAGCAGTACTTC. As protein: CASSLAGQGFYEQYF.